This TCR beta chain originates from a study of human T cells and chemical hapten exposure. On the study more broadly: Mostly female, the patients presented with alopecia areata, totalis or universalis.

This clonotype has ten or more counts. Its antigen is currently unknown. Time point denoted: patch test 1, 2 weeks after DPC sensitization. Treatment given: therapeutic diphenylcyclopropenone sensitization with weekly scalp DPC. Total RNA was isolated from whole blood that had not been fractionated. Regarding the study as a whole: Alopecia in all donors means immunity may differ from healthy individuals.

Individual cDNA molecules each carried unique molecular identifiers attached by the library. TCRdb itself ran the RACE reads through MiXCR, one entry per CDR3 protein. The top ten hold 3.5% to 5.5% of the sample, which has tens of thousands of distinct CDR3 sequences, 9.3% seen once. Germline V CDR1 and CDR2: MGHDK, SYGVNS. There are 15 residues in the CDR3. With 4 bases clipped from V and 3 bases from J, the junction kept 7 bases outside the gene matches. This chain joins TRBV25-1 and TRBJ1-2; 8 positions agree with TRBD1. This TCR was sampled from a woman aged 45-60 years with alopecia areata. Some clones in this sample may be carry-over from other donors' samples. The input for sequencing was whole blood, taken in connection with sensitization to the hapten diphenylcyclopropenone (DPC). The CDR3 coding sequence is TGTGCCAGCAGTGGACAAAACAGGGGGGACTATGGCTACACCTTC. Translation: CASSGQNRGDYGYTF.